This T cell receptor (beta chain) was documented in a study of blood T cell repertoires in COVID-19. The overall study: Material from acute and convalescent COVID-19 was sourced from the United States, Italy and Spain. Sources were T cells, B-cell-depleted T cells, or PBMCs; the material itself was cDNA or gDNA.

Original data processing: Estimation of nucleated cell counts was performed using reference gene primer amplification. Method: immunoSEQ multiplex PCR; TCRdb's copy keeps in-frame clones and lacks some. V, J and clone size are taken as reported in that table, and D and trimming were inferred from the DNA itself. This repertoire shows a few hundred thousand clones, roughly 87% found once; its top ten account for about 0.7%. Germline-derived CDR1 and CDR2 are LNHDA and SQIVND (reference sequence). Trimming pared 3 bases from V and 0 bases from J, leaving 9 bases between. This CDR3 contains 15 residues.

V and J are TRBV19 and TRBJ1-5; no clear D gene. The TCR sequence derives from a human donor in a cohort sampled during active COVID-19. The sequenced material came from peripheral blood. CDR3 amino acids: CASSMDGDSNQPQHF. In DNA, the CDR3 is TGTGCCAGTAGTATGGACGGGGATAGCAATCAGCCCCAGCATTTT.